This TCR beta chain was identified during a study of OX40 agonist ivuxolimab in advanced cancers. In the study overall: The diagnoses of dose-escalation patients were hepatocellular carcinoma, melanoma, renal cell or head and neck cancer. Study-level results: Also present in some nonresponders was a low level of normalized T-cell clonal expansion. Antigen targets of the expanded peripheral T cells went undetermined. Dose levels from 0.1 to 3.0 mg/kg saw CD4+ and CD8+ blood T cells expand clonally by week 6.

The V segment lost 4 bases and the J segment 6 bases; nucleotides outside the gene matches: 3. The V gene's germline CDR1 is MDHEN and CDR2 SYDVKM. CDR3 size: 13 residues. Details on this clone: The antigen is unknown.

The assay was immunoSEQ multiplex PCR, and TCRdb's table has in-frame clones only and misses some. The profile shows some 140,000 clones, approximately 90% of them singletons. V is TRBV28 and J is TRBJ2-4, with 7 bases identical to TRBD2. The TCR sequence derives from an adult with an advanced solid tumor such as melanoma, head and neck, liver or kidney cancer. The material was CD4+ or CD8+ T cells sorted from blood, obtained in a trial of the OX40 agonist ivuxolimab. For the CDR3, the DNA is TGTGCCAGCAGTTGGGGGGGAACAAACATTCAGTACTTC. It translates to CASSWGGTNIQYF.